The 17 T cell receptor beta chains below come from one sample, sequenced in a study of blood T cell repertoires in COVID-19 (dated by TCRdb to the early 2020s). Receptor libraries were prepared by the immunoSEQ multiplex PCR assay. TCRdb mirrors the immuneACCESS table, restricted to in-frame sequences. Some clones are absent from its copies; in checked studies, under half trace to an unresolved V gene, and the reason for the others is unknown. The table for this sample lists some 130,000 clones; roughly 80% of them were counted only once. 9.5% to 15% of the sample comes from the top ten. Sequences were obtained from peripheral blood. The source is a woman in her 30s who had recovered from COVID-19.

The J gene is TRBJ2-7, the V gene TRBV10-2; a weak D match, TRBD1 (6 bases). Per germline, CDR1 WSHSY and CDR2 SAAADI. The V end was cut by 8 bases, the J end by 6 bases, with 11 bases between. This CDR3 has 11 residues. The CDR3 bases are TGCGCCAGCGCGACAGGAGGCGAGCAGTACTTC. The encoded protein is CASATGGEQYF.

The chain combines TRBV5-1 with TRBJ1-4; 8 nucleotides line up with TRBD1. Germline V CDR1 and CDR2: SGHRS, YFSETQ. The CDR3 runs to 15 residues. Trimming cost V 0 bases and J 6 bases; bases outside gene matches: 4. The DNA for the CDR3 is TGCGCCAGCAGCTTGGACGGACAGGGCGATGAAAAACTGTTTTTT. Translating it yields CASSLDGQGDEKLFF.

CDR3 loop: CASSRGREGIYEQYF. CDR3 coding DNA: TGCGCCAGTTCCCGGGGGCGGGAGGGGATTTACGAGCAGTACTTC. The chain carries TRBV4-1 and TRBJ2-7, with 9 bases aligning to TRBD2. Trimming cost V 9 bases and J 4 bases; bases outside gene matches: 13. This CDR3 is 15 amino acids long. Germline loops: CDR1 MGHRA, CDR2 YSYEKL.

The J gene is TRBJ2-1, the V gene TRBV6-5; 9 positions agree with TRBD2. Trimming at V came to 4 bases and at J to 10 bases, leaving 5 bases not matched to a gene. Per germline, CDR1 MNHEY and CDR2 SVGAGI. The CDR3 length is 13 residues. The CDR3 here is CASSLAGVKEQFF. The CDR3 DNA reads TGTGCCAGCAGTTTAGCGGGAGTAAAGGAGCAGTTCTTC.

Only one count was recorded for this clone. The rearrangement uses TRBV7-2 and TRBJ1-5, with D maybe TRBD1 (5 bases). The CDR3 is 14 residues long. From germline, CDR1 is SGHTA and CDR2 FQGNSA. Trimming cost V 1 base and J 4 bases, with 8 bases left between them. The CDR3 DNA reads TGTGCCAGCAGCTTAGGGCAGGGTAATCAGCCCCAGCATTTT. This sequence encodes CASSLGQGNQPQHF.

The CDR3 is CASSLGTQETQYF. CDR3 nucleotides: TGTGCCAGCAGCTTGGGAACTCAAGAGACCCAGTACTTC. The V call is TRBV5-5, the J call TRBJ2-5; no clear D. The CDR3 contains 13 residues. V lost 0 bases and J 2 bases, leaving 5 bases between the germline ends. The germline V gene encodes CDR1 SGHKS and CDR2 YYEKEE (reference sequence).

The chain couples TRBV25-1 to TRBJ2-2; 7 nucleotides match TRBD1. The CDR3 contains 16 residues. Germline CDR1 is MGHDK and CDR2 is SYGVNS. V gave up 5 bases and J gave up 0 bases; unmatched junction bases: 6. The CDR3 region is CASSLPGTANTGELFF. In DNA, the CDR3 is TGTGCCAGCAGTTTACCCGGGACAGCGAACACCGGGGAGCTGTTTTTT.

V is TRBV18 and J is TRBJ2-5, with 9 bases aligning to TRBD2. From germline, CDR1 is KGHSH and CDR2 LQKENI. CDR3 size: 17 residues. J lost 6 bases, V lost 5 bases, and 16 bases had no gene match. The CDR3 sequence: CASSSRLAEITKQTQYF. CDR3 nucleotide sequence: TGTGCCAGCTCATCGAGACTAGCGGAAATAACAAAACAGACCCAGTACTTC.

This chain uses TRBV5-1 with TRBJ1-3; possible D gene TRBD1, 6 bases. The CDR3 has 15 amino acids. V was pared by 0 bases and J by 5 bases, with 12 bases between. The germline V gene has CDR1 SGHRS and CDR2 YFSETQ. The CDR3 sequence is CASSLESGARNTIYF. The CDR3 DNA is TGCGCCAGCAGCTTGGAATCAGGGGCCAGAAACACCATATATTTT.

This chain joins TRBV19 and TRBJ2-7; a possible D gene is TRBD1 (6 bases). CDR3 length equals 14 residues. Trimming took off 7 bases at V and 2 bases at J, with 15 bases between the two ends. Germline-derived CDR1 and CDR2 are LNHDA and SQIVND (reference sequence). In nucleotides, the CDR3 is TGTGCCAGTACCTCTCAGGGGAATCCCTACGAGCAGTACTTC. Amino acid sequence: CASTSQGNPYEQYF.

The chain uses TRBV7-8 and TRBJ2-5; D call uncertain. CDR1 SGHVS and CDR2 FQNEAQ come from the germline V gene. The CDR3 is 13 amino acids. Trimming shortened V by 3 bases and J by 2 bases, and 7 bases separated the two germline ends. CDR3 residues: CASSFWSQETQYF. The CDR3 nucleotides read TGTGCCAGCAGCTTTTGGAGTCAAGAGACCCAGTACTTC.

The V and J genes are TRBV5-6 and TRBJ2-3; 7 nucleotides agree with TRBD1. This CDR3 comprises 13 residues. Per the germline V gene, CDR1 is SGHDT and CDR2 is YYEEEE. Trimming removed 4 bases from V and 4 bases from J; junction bases left unmatched: 3. CDR3 DNA: TGTGCCAGCAGCGCCGACAGGGCAGATACGCAGTATTTT. Amino acids: CASSADRADTQYF.

Concerning this clone: One end of the junction does not line up with germline, which may come from a read error. V usage is TRBV4-2 and J usage is TRBJ1-4; possible D gene TRBD1, 6 bases. The germline gives CDR1 LGHNA, CDR2 YNFKEQ. The CDR3 consists of 13 residues. Here the CDR3 DNA reads TGTGCCAGCAGCCAACCCCCTATGAGGGGGTGGGTTTTT. It codes for CASSQPPMRGWVF.

This clone appeared a single time. V gene TRBV9 combines with J gene TRBJ2-1; D is perhaps TRBD2 (6 bases). The V end lost 3 bases, the J end lost 8 bases, and 18 bases lay between the germline ends. There are 15 residues in the CDR3. In germline, CDR1 is SGDLS, CDR2 YYNGEE. Written as DNA, the CDR3 is TGTGCCAGCAGCGGGGCCGGGTTTCGCGGGGATGAGCAGTTCTTC. Translating gives CASSGAGFRGDEQFF.

V and J are TRBV6-5 and TRBJ2-1; D may be TRBD1 (7 bases). Deletions cut 0 bases from V and 6 bases from J, with 15 bases between. Germline values: CDR1 MNHEY, CDR2 SVGAGI. CDR3 size: 16 residues. The CDR3 DNA is TGTGCCAGCAGTTACTCTTCGGAGGGGGCGGCCAATGAGCAGTTCTTC. Amino acids: CASSYSSEGAANEQFF.

The rearrangement uses TRBV5-1 and TRBJ2-5, with a possible D match to TRBD2 (6 bases). Trimming removed 2 bases from V and 2 bases from J, with 13 bases in between. The CDR3 totals 15 residues. Germline lookup yields CDR1 SGHRS and CDR2 YFSETQ. The CDR3 nucleotides read TGCGCCAGCAGCTTTACAGCGGGCCGACAAGAGACCCAGTACTTC. Its protein is CASSFTAGRQETQYF.

V gene TRBV7-6 combines with J gene TRBJ1-1; 8 bases align to TRBD1. In germline, CDR1 is SGHVS, CDR2 FNYEAQ. V shed 5 bases and J 3 bases; nucleotides not matched to a gene: 8. The CDR3 length is 15 residues. As DNA, the CDR3 is TGTGCCAGCAGCCCGTGGGACAGGAAGGACACTGAAGCTTTCTTT. As protein: CASSPWDRKDTEAFF.